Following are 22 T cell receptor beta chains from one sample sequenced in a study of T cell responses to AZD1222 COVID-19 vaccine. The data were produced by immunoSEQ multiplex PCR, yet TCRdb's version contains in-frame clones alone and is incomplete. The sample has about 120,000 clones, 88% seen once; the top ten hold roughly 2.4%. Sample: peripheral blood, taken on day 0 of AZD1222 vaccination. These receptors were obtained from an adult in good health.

CDR3 sequence: CASRASSYNEQFF. CDR3 in DNA: TGTGCCAGCAGGGCAAGCTCCTACAATGAGCAGTTCTTC. This chain uses TRBV28 with TRBJ2-1; no definite D call. The CDR3 is 13 amino acids. Per the germline V gene, CDR1 is MDHEN and CDR2 is SYDVKM. The V end lost 6 bases, the J end lost 0 bases, and 6 bases lay between the germline ends.

CDR3 amino acids: CASSLRQPPYEQYF. DNA of the CDR3: TGTGCCAGCAGCTTGCGACAGCCACCCTACGAGCAGTACTTC. The gene calls are TRBV6-5 and TRBJ2-7, with D maybe TRBD1 (5 bases). This CDR3 has 14 amino acids. Germline CDR1 and CDR2: MNHEY and SVGAGI. Deletions cut 6 bases from V and 2 bases from J, with 14 bases between.

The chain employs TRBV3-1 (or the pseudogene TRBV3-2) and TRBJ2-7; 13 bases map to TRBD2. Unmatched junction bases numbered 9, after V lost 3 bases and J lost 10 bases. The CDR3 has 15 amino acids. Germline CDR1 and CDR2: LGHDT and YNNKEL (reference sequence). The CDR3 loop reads CASSHLGTSGTDQYF. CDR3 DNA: TGTGCCAGCAGCCACTTGGGGACTAGCGGGACCGATCAGTACTTC.

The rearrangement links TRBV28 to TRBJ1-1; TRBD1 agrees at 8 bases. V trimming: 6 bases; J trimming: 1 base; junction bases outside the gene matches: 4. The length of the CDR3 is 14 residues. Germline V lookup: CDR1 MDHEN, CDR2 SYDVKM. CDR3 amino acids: CASRRDRGNTEAFF. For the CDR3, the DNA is TGTGCCAGCAGGCGCGACAGGGGGAACACTGAAGCTTTCTTT.

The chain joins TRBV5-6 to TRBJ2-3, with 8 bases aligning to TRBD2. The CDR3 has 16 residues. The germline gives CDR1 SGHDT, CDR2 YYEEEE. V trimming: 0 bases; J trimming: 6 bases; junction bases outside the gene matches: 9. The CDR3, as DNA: TGTGCCAGCAGCTTGGTGGGAGCGGGAGAAGCGGATACGCAGTATTTT. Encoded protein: CASSLVGAGEADTQYF.

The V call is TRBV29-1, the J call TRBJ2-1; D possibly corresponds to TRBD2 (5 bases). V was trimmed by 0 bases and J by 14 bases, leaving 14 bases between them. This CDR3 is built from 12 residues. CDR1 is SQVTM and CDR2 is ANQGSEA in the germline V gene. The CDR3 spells CSVEEEDGYEFF. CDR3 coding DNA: TGCAGCGTTGAAGAGGAGGACGGATATGAGTTCTTC.

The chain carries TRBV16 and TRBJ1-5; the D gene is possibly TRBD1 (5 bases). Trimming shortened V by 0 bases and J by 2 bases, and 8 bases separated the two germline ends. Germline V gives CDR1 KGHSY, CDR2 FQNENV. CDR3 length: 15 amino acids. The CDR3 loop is CASSQSGPGNQPQHF. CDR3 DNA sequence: TGTGCCAGCAGCCAATCGGGGCCGGGCAATCAGCCCCAGCATTTT.

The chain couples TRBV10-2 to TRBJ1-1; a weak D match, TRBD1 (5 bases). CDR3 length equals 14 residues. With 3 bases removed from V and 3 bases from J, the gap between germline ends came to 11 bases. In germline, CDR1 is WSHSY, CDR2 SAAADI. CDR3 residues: CASSELGRDTEAFF. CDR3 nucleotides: TGCGCCAGCAGTGAATTGGGGCGTGACACTGAAGCTTTCTTT.

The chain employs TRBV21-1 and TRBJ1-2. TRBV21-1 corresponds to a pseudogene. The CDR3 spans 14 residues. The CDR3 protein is CASSPQARGEGYTF. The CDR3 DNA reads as TGTGCCAGCAGCCCCCAAGCAAGGGGGGAGGGCTACACCTTC.

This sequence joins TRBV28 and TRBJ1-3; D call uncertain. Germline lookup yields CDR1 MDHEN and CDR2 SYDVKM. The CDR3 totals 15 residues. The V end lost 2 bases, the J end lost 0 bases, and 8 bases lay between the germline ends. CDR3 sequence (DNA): TGTGCCAGCAGTTTAGAACAGAACTCTGGAAACACCATATATTTT. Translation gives CASSLEQNSGNTIYF.

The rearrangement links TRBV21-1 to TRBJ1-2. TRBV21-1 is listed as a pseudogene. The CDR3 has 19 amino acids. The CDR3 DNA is TGTGCCAGCAGCAATCGCCGGCCTTGGACAGTCGGGAGAAACTATGGCTACACCTTC. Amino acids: CASSNRRPWTVGRNYGYTF.

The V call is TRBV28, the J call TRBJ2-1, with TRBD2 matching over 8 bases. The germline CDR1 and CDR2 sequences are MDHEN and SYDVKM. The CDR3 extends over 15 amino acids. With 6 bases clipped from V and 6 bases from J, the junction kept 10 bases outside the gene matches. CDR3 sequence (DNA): TGTGCCAGCAGCCCGTGGGCTAGCGGGTTCAATGAGCAGTTCTTC. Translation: CASSPWASGFNEQFF.

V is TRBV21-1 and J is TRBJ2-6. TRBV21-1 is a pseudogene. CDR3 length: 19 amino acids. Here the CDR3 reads CASSKCCLFVDSGANVLTF. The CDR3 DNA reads TGTGCCAGCAGCAAATGCTGTCTTTTTGTGGACTCTGGGGCCAACGTCCTGACTTTC.

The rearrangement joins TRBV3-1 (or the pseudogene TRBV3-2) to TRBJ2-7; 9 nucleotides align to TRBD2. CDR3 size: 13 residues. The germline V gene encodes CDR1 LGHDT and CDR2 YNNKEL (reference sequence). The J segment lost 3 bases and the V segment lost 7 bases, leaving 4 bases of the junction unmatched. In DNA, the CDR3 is TGTGCCAGCAAGGGGCGGGAGGGCTACGAGCAGTACTTC. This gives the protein CASKGREGYEQYF.

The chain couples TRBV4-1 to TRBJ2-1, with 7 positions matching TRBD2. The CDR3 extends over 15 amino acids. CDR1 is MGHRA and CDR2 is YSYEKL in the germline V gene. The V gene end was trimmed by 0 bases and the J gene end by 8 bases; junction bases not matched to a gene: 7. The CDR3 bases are TGCGCCAGCAGCCAAGATGGTGGGAGGGCGGATGAGCAGTTCTTC. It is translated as CASSQDGGRADEQFF.

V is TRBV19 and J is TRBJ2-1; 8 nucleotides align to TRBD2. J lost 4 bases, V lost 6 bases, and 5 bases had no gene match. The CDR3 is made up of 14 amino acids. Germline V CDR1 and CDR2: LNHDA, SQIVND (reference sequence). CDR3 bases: TGTGCCAGTAGGACTAGCGCCCTGTACAATGAGCAGTTCTTC. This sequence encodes CASRTSALYNEQFF. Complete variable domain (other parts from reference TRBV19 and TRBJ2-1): DGGITQSPKYLFRKEGQNVTLSCEQNLNHDAMYWYRQDPGQGLRLIYYSQIVNDFQKGDIAEGYSVSREKKESFPLTVTSAQKNPTAFYLCASRTSALYNEQFFGPGTRLTVL.

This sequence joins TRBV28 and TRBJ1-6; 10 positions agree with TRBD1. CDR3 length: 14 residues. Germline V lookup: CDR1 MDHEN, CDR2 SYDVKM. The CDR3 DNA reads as TGTGCTTTGCGGGCGGGGACAGGGGATTCACCCCTCCACTTT. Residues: CALRAGTGDSPLHF.

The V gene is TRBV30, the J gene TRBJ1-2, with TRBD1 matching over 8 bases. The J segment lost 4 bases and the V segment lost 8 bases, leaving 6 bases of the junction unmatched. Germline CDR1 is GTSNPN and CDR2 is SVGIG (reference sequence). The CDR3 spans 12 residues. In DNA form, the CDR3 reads TGTGCCGGCAGGGGGCCGGTCTATGGCTACACCTTC. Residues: CAGRGPVYGYTF.

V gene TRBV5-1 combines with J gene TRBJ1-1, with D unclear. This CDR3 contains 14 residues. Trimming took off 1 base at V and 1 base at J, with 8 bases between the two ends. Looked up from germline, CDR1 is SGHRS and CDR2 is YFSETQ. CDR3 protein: CASSLSPGNTEAFF. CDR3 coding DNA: TGCGCCAGCAGCTTGTCCCCGGGGAACACTGAAGCTTTCTTT.

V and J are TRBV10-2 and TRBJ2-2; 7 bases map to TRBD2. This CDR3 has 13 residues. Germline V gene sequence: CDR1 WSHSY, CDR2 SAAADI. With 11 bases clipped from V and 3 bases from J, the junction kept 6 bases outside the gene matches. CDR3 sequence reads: CAAEGRDTGELFF. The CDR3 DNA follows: TGCGCCGCGGAGGGGAGGGACACCGGGGAGCTGTTTTTT.

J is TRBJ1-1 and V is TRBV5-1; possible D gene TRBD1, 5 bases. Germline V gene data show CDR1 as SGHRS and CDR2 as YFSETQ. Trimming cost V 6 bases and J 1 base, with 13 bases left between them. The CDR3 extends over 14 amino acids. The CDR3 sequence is CASMGQPTNTEAFF. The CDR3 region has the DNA TGCGCCAGCATGGGGCAGCCGACGAACACTGAAGCTTTCTTT.

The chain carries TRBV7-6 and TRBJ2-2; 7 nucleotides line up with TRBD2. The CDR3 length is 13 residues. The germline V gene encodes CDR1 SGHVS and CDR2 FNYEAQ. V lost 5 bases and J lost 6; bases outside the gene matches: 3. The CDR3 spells CASSVLASGELFF. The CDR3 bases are TGTGCCAGCAGCGTACTAGCGTCCGGGGAGCTGTTTTTT.